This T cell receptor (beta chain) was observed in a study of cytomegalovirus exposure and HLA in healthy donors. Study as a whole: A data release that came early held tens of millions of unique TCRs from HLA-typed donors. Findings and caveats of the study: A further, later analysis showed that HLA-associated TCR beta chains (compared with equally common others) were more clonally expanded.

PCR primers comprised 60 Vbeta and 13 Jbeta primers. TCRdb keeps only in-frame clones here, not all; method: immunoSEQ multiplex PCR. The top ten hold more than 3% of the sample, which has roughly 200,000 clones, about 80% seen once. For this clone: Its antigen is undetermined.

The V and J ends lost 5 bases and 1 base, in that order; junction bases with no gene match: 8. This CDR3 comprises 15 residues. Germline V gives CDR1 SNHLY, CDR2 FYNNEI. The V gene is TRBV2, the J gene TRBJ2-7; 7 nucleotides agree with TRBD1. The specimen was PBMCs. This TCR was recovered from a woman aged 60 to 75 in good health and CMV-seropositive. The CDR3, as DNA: TGTGCCAGCAGTCGTGAGACAGGGCTATCCTACGAGCAGTACTTC. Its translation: CASSRETGLSYEQYF.